A selection of T cell receptor beta chains follows, all from one sample in a study of cytomegalovirus exposure and HLA in healthy donors. Produced via immunoSEQ multiplex PCR; TCRdb's table is partial and in-frame only. Of roughly 350,000 clones listed, about nine tenths are singletons. Sequencing was performed on PBMCs. The receptors stem from a woman aged 18-35 years in good health and CMV-seronegative. The CDR3 runs from the conserved cysteine through the conserved F or W. The D gene is left open where the match is weak. A clone size is listed for some rows: how often the clone was seen (once, few, many), or a class if it is expanded.

clone_size j_call d_call v_call cdr3_aa cdr3_nt
. TRBJ2-1 TRBD2 TRBV5-1 CASSLVGPGTSGRQFF TGCGCCAGCAGCCTAGTTGGCCCCGGGACTAGCGGGCGTCAGTTCTTC
. TRBJ2-3 . TRBV5-1 CASSLGSTRPTDTQYF TGCGCCAGCAGCTTAGGTAGTACGAGGCCCACAGATACGCAGTATTTT
once TRBJ2-1 . TRBV4-1 CASSYTAGGGEQFF TGCGCCAGCAGTTACACAGCTGGGGGAGGTGAGCAGTTCTTC
. TRBJ1-5 . TRBV5-4 CASSLAGASNQPQHF TGTGCCAGCAGCTTAGCGGGGGCCAGCAATCAGCCCCAGCATTTT
. TRBJ2-7 TRBD2 TRBV25-1 CASSESGASGVYEQYF TGTGCCAGCAGTGAATCGGGGGCTAGCGGGGTCTACGAGCAGTACTTC
. TRBJ2-1 TRBD2 TRBV11-1 CASSLGSLAGVNEQFF TGTGCCAGCAGCTTAGGGAGTCTAGCGGGAGTCAATGAGCAGTTCTTC
. TRBJ1-5 TRBD1 TRBV6-5 CASSLTQGNGNQPQHF TGTGCCAGCAGTTTGACACAGGGGAATGGCAATCAGCCCCAGCATTTT
. TRBJ1-1 TRBD1 TRBV6-6 CASTLGQGNTEAFF TGTGCCAGCACCCTCGGACAGGGAAACACTGAAGCTTTCTTT
. TRBJ1-1 . TRBV12-2 CASRLAGLNTEAFF TGTGCAAGTCGCCTAGCTGGCCTCAACACTGAAGCTTTCTTT
. TRBJ2-6 TRBD1 TRBV10-1 CASSGTPGTEVPSGANVLTF TGCGCCAGCAGTGGGACACCCGGGACAGAGGTTCCCTCTGGGGCCAACGTCCTGACTTTC
. TRBJ1-5 . TRBV7-2 CASSPSSNQPQHF TGTGCCAGCAGCCCGAGTAGCAATCAGCCCCAGCATTTT
few TRBJ2-2 . TRBV27 CASSLEYLPTGELFF TGTGCCAGCAGTTTAGAATATCTACCTACCGGGGAGCTGTTTTTT
. TRBJ2-5 TRBD2 TRBV5-6 CASSPGGYQETQYF TGTGCCAGCAGCCCGGGGGGATACCAAGAGACCCAGTACTTC
once TRBJ2-5 TRBD2 TRBV5-4 CASSFGVGLAGRETQYF TGTGCCAGCAGTTTTGGGGTGGGACTAGCGGGTAGAGAGACCCAGTACTTC
. TRBJ2-1 . TRBV4-1 CASSQDVSGLYNEQFF TGCGCCAGCAGCCAAGATGTAAGCGGGCTCTACAATGAGCAGTTCTTC
. TRBJ1-5 TRBD1 TRBV19 CASNVGQGLSQPQHF TGTGCCAGTAACGTGGGACAGGGTTTAAGTCAGCCCCAGCATTTT
. TRBJ1-5 TRBD1 TRBV2 CASTPDRARNQPQHF TGTGCCAGCACTCCAGACAGGGCCCGCAATCAGCCCCAGCATTTT
. TRBJ2-5 TRBD2 TRBV6-1 CASSDRGAGRETQYF TGTGCCAGCAGTGACCGGGGAGCGGGAAGGGAGACCCAGTACTTC
. TRBJ2-3 . TRBV5-4 CASSLGLHTDTQYF TGTGCCAGCAGCCTGGGGCTGCATACAGATACGCAGTATTTT
. TRBJ2-4 . TRBV2 CASSRDISEDIQYF TGTGCCAGCAGCAGGGACATTAGTGAGGACATTCAGTACTTC
. TRBJ1-2 TRBD1 TRBV6-5 CASSLTGNYGYTF TGTGCCAGCAGTCTGACAGGGAACTATGGCTACACCTTC
. TRBJ1-4 TRBD1 TRBV29-1 CSATGQGDEKLFF TGCAGCGCCACCGGACAGGGGGATGAAAAACTGTTTTTT
. TRBJ1-5 TRBD1 TRBV19 CASKNHIGTVGEPQHF TGTGCCAGTAAAAACCATATCGGGACAGTCGGGGAGCCCCAGCATTTT
once TRBJ1-2 TRBD1 TRBV14 CASSLSGTGPGGYGYTF TGTGCCAGCAGCCTATCCGGGACAGGGCCGGGTGGCTATGGCTACACCTTC
. TRBJ2-2 . TRBV10-3 CAISGRDTGELFF TGTGCCATCAGTGGGAGGGACACCGGGGAGCTGTTTTTT
once TRBJ1-4 TRBD1 TRBV28 CASSLTGTGHEKLFF TGTGCCAGCAGTCTTACCGGGACAGGGCATGAAAAACTGTTTTTT
. TRBJ1-1 . TRBV28 CASSTSPGRAFF TGTGCCAGCTCCACGTCCCCAGGGAGGGCTTTCTTT
. TRBJ2-2 TRBD1 TRBV19 CASRDRKNTGELFF TGTGCCAGTAGGGACAGGAAGAACACCGGGGAGCTGTTTTTT
once TRBJ2-3 . TRBV4-3 CASSELALSGIPDTQYF TGCGCCAGCAGCGAGTTAGCCTTGTCCGGGATCCCCGATACGCAGTATTTT
. TRBJ2-3 TRBD2 TRBV6-5 CASSYSSAGGPDTQYF TGTGCCAGCAGTTACTCGAGTGCGGGAGGGCCAGATACGCAGTATTTT
. TRBJ2-3 TRBD2 TRBV7-9 CASSAAGGGKDTQYF TGTGCCAGCAGCGCGGCGGGAGGGGGCAAAGATACGCAGTATTTT
. TRBJ2-7 . TRBV7-8 CASSLGGGGISYEQYF TGTGCCAGCAGCTTAGGGGGAGGGGGGATCTCCTACGAGCAGTACTTC
. TRBJ2-7 . TRBV5-1 CASSPPGSYEQYF TGCGCCAGCAGCCCACCCGGGAGCTACGAGCAGTACTTC
. TRBJ2-3 TRBD2 TRBV18 CASSPPGTSEGTQYF TGTGCCAGCTCACCCCCCGGGACTAGCGAGGGTACGCAGTATTTT
. TRBJ2-5 . TRBV11-3 CASSLAGRRIMETQYF TGTGCCAGCAGCTTAGCAGGCAGGAGGATTATGGAGACCCAGTACTTC
. TRBJ2-2 . TRBV19 CASSSSMAGELFF TGTGCCAGTAGTTCTTCTATGGCCGGGGAGCTGTTTTTT
. TRBJ1-4 . TRBV5-1 CASSLGTASAEKLFF TGCGCCAGCAGCTTGGGGACTGCCTCCGCGGAAAAACTGTTTTTT